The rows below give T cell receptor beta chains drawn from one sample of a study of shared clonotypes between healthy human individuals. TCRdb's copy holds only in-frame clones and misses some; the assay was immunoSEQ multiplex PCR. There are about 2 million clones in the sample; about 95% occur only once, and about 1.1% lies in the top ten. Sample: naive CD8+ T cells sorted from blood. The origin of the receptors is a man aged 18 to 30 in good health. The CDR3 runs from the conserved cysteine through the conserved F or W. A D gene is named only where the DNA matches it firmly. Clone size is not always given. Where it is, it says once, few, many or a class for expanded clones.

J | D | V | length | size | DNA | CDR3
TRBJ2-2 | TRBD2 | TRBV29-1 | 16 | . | TGCAGCGTTGAGACGGGAGGGCTGGGAGTTGCCGGGGAGCTGTTTTTT | CSVETGGLGVAGELFF
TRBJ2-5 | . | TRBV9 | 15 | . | TGTGCCAGCAGCGTAGTAGGGCGCAACCAAGAGACCCAGTACTTC | CASSVVGRNQETQYF
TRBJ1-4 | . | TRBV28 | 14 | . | TGTGCCAGCAGTTTCAGCCCTCGGGGTGAAAAACTGTTTTTT | CASSFSPRGEKLFF
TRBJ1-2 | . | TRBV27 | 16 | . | TGTGCCAGCAGTCCCTCGCTCGGGGGCATAACATATGGCTACACCTTC | CASSPSLGGITYGYTF
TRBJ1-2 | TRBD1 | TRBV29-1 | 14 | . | TGCAGCGTTAGTCGGACAGGGGAAGTTATTGGCTACACCTTC | CSVSRTGEVIGYTF
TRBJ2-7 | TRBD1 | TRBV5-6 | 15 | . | TGTGCCAGCAGCTTCCTGACGACAGGGGCCTACGAGCAGTACTTC | CASSFLTTGAYEQYF
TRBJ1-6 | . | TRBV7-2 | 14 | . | TGTGCCAGCAGCCCCGGGATCTCTGGTTCACCCCTCCACTTT | CASSPGISGSPLHF
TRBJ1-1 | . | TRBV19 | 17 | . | TGTGCCAGTAGTATAGATCGTCTTGGGGGAGGGAACACTGAAGCTTTCTTT | CASSIDRLGGGNTEAFF
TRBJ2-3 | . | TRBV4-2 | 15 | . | TGTGCCAGCAGCCAAAACTTCTTAAGCACAGATACGCAGTATTTT | CASSQNFLSTDTQYF
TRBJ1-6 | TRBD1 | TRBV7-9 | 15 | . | TGTGCCAGCAGCCCTCATGGGACAGGGGATTCACCCCTCCACTTT | CASSPHGTGDSPLHF
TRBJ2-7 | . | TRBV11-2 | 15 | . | TGTGCCAGCAGCTTAGCCGGGGCAGTCGGATACGAGCAGTACTTC | CASSLAGAVGYEQYF
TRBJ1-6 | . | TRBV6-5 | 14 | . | TGTGCCAGCAGTTACCAGCCGTATAATTCACCCCTCCACTTT | CASSYQPYNSPLHF
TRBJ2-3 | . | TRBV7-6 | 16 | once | TGTGCCAGCACAAAAAGCGTAGCGGTTAGCACAGATACGCAGTATTTT | CASTKSVAVSTDTQYF
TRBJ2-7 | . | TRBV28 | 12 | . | TGTGCCAGCAGTTTGGGCTCGAACGAGCAGTACTTC | CASSLGSNEQYF
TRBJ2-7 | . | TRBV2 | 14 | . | TGTGCCAGCAGTGAAGGAACCTCAACCTACGAGCAGTACTTC | CASSEGTSTYEQYF
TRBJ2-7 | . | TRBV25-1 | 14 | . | TGTGCCAGCAGTGACTACTCCTCAGGGGACGAGCAGTACTTC | CASSDYSSGDEQYF
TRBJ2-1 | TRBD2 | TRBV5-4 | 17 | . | TGTGCCAGCAGCTTAGGGACTAGCGGGGGTTCCTACAATGAGCAGTTCTTC | CASSLGTSGGSYNEQFF
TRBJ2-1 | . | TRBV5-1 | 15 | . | TGCGCCAGCAGCTTGGATCCAGCCCTGGACAATGAGCAGTTCTTC | CASSLDPALDNEQFF
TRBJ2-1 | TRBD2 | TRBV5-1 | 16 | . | TGCGCCAGCAGCTTGGGACTAGCGGCCTCCTACAATGAGCAGTTCTTC | CASSLGLAASYNEQFF
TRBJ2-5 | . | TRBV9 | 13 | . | TGTGCCAGCAGCCCCGGGGTCGGAGAGACCCAGTACTTC | CASSPGVGETQYF
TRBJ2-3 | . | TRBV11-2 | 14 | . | TGTGCCAGCAGCCTCCGGGACGCCTTAGATACGCAGTATTTT | CASSLRDALDTQYF
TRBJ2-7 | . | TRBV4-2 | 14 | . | TGTGCCAGCAGCCCCGAGGGGAATAGTTACGAGCAGTACTTC | CASSPEGNSYEQYF
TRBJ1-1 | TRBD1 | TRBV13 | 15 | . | TGTGCCAGCAGCTCCTGGGACAGGACGAACACTGAAGCTTTCTTT | CASSSWDRTNTEAFF